This T cell receptor beta chain was recovered during a study of blood T cell repertoires in COVID-19. Study as a whole: There were acute and convalescent COVID-19 samples, and they came from the United States, Italy and Spain. PBMCs, B-cell-depleted T cells, or T cells were the source of the cDNA or gDNA that made up the material.

V was shortened by 1 base and J by 6 bases, with 19 bases between the two germline ends. In germline, CDR1 is KGHSH, CDR2 LQKENI. CDR3 length equals 16 residues. Under the authors' procedure: Researchers report that nucleated cell counts were estimated from reference gene primer amplification. The repertoire was sequenced with immunoSEQ multiplex PCR; TCRdb's copy has only in-frame clones and lacks some. The V and J calls and the clone size are those of that table, but D and trimming were determined from the DNA. The data hold approximately 94,000 clones, with around nine tenths observed a single time.

The rearrangement joins TRBV18 to TRBJ2-7; D might be TRBD1 (6 bases). The sequence derives from a woman aged 45-59 years in a cohort sampled during active COVID-19. The specimen was peripheral blood. The CDR3 DNA reads TGTGCCAGCTCACCACGGGGGCAGGGAGATCAGGGCGAGCAGTACTTC. This gives the protein CASSPRGQGDQGEQYF.